This T cell receptor beta chain was profiled in a study of T cell responses to AZD1222 COVID-19 vaccine. Study outcomes and limitations: The donor cohort was predominantly white British with a female majority, and clonal diversity may have been underestimated. CD4 TCRs associated with vaccination spanned spike, dominating at 160-218 and 743-854. Just 5 to 7 people given AZD1222 tested seropositive at baseline.

CDR1 and CDR2 (germline): SEHNR, FQNEAQ (reference sequence). The CDR3 spans 16 residues. Trimming left V 5 bases short and J 1 base short, with 17 bases between. Profiled with immunoSEQ multiplex PCR; TCRdb holds only in-frame clones, not every one. Among about 150,000 clones, 82% were seen once, and the ten largest hold over 4%. Concerning this clone: Its antigen is not identified.

The source was peripheral blood, collected on day 0 of MenACWY control vaccination. The sequence came from an adult in good health. The V call is TRBV7-9, the J call TRBJ1-1, with unresolved D. CDR3 nucleotides: TGTGCCAGCAGCCCCAAGGGAGACGGAAGGAACACTGAAGCTTTCTTT. Its protein product is CASSPKGDGRNTEAFF.